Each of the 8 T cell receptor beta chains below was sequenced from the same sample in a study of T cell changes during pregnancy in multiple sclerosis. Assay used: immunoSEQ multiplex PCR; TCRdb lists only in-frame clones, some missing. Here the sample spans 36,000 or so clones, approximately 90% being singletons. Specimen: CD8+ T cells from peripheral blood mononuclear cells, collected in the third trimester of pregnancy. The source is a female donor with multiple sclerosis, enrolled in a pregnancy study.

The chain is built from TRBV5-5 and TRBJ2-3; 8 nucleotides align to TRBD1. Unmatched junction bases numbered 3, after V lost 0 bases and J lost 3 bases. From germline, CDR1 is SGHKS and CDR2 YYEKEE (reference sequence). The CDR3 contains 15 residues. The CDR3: CASSLVRGQTDTQYF. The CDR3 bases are TGTGCCAGCAGCTTGGTCAGGGGGCAAACAGATACGCAGTATTTT.

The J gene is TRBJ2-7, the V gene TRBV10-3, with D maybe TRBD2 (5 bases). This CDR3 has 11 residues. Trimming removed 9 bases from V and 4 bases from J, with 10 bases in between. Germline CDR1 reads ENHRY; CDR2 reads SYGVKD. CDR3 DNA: TGTGCCATTCGAGGAGGTTACGAGCAGTACTTC. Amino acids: CAIRGGYEQYF.

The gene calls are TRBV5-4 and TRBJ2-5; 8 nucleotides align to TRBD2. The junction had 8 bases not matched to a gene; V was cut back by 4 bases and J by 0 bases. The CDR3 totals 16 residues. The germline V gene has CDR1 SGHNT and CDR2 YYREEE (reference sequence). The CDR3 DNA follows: TGTGCCAGCAGCCACCTTACGCGGGGGGACCAAGAGACCCAGTACTTC. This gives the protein CASSHLTRGDQETQYF. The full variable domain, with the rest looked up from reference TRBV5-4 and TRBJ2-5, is ETGVTQSPTHLIKTRGQQVTLRCSSQSGHNTVSWYQQALGQGPQFIFQYYREEENGRGNFPPRFSGLQFPNYSSELNVNALELDDSALYLCASSHLTRGDQETQYFGPGTRLLVL.

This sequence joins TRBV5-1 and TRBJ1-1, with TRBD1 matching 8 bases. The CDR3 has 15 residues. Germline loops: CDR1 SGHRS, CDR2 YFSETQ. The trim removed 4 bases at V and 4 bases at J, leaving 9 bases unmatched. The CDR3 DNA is TGCGCCAGCAGCGGTGACAGGGGCGTGAGCACTGAAGCTTTCTTT. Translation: CASSGDRGVSTEAFF. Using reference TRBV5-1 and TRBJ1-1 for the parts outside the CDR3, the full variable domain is KAGVTQTPRYLIKTRGQQVTLSCSPISGHRSVSWYQQTPGQGLQFLFEYFSETQRNKGNFPGRFSGRQFSNSRSEMNVSTLELGDSALYLCASSGDRGVSTEAFFGQGTRLTVV.

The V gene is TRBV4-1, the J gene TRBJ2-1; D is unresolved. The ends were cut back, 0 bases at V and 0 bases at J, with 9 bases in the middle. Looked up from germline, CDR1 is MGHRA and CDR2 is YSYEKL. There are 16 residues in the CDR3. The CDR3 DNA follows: TGCGCCAGCAGCCAAGATTCCGCGAGCTCCTACAATGAGCAGTTCTTC. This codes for CASSQDSASSYNEQFF.

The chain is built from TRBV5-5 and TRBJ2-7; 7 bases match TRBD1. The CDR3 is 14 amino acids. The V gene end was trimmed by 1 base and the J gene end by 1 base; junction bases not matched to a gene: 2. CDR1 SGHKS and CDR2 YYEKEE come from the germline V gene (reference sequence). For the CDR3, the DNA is TGTGCCAGCAGCTTGTGGGGACAGTCCTACGAGCAGTACTTC. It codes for CASSLWGQSYEQYF.

The CDR3 sequence is CASSQSDRGLVYGYTF. For the CDR3, the DNA is TGCGCCAGCAGCCAATCGGACAGGGGGCTTGTTTATGGCTACACCTTC. This rearrangement joins TRBV4-3 to TRBJ1-2; TRBD1 matches 11 bases. The V gene end was trimmed by 2 bases and the J gene end by 5 bases; junction bases not matched to a gene: 7. The CDR3 contains 16 residues. Germline loops: CDR1 LGHNA, CDR2 YSLEER.

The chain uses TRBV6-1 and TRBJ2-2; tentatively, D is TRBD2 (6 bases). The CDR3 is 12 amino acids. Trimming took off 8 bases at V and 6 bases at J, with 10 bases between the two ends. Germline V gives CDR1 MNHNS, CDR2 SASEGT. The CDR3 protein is CASAGPAGELFF. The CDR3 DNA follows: TGTGCCAGCGCGGGACCGGCCGGGGAGCTGTTTTTT.